This T cell receptor beta chain derives from a study of blood T cells in healthy people across ages. Notes on the study in general: Shifts in expanded clonotypes may have been confounded by donor CMV status, which was unknown.

This clonotype came up once. Its antigen is as yet unknown. Every sample yielded at least 7 million isolated PBMCs. The authors ran a second PCR of about 6 to 11 cycles using a sample-barcoded 5' primer and a J-beta primer mix. MiXCR, applied by TCRdb to the 5' RACE reads, yields one record per CDR3 protein. The repertoire holds about a million distinct CDR3 sequences, with roughly 51% as singletons. This CDR3 is built from 12 residues. V lost 2 bases, J lost 5 bases, and 5 bases lay in between. CDR1 is LGHDT, CDR2 YNNKEL, per germline (reference sequence). The receptor comes from a woman aged 55-69 years in good health. Source material: blood. V and J are TRBV3-1 and TRBJ2-3; D not certain. In DNA form, the CDR3 reads TGTGCCAGCAGCCAACTCCAAGATACGCAGTATTTT. It codes for CASSQLQDTQYF.